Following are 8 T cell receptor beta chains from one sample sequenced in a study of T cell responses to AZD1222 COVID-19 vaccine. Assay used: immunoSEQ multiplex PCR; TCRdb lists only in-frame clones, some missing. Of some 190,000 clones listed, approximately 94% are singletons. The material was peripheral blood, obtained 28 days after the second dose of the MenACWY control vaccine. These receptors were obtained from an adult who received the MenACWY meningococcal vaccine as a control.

CDR3 loop: CASRYYSNQPQHF. For the CDR3, the DNA is TGTGCCAGTAGATACTATAGCAATCAGCCCCAGCATTTT. V is TRBV19 and J is TRBJ1-5; D gene ambiguous. The CDR3 contains 13 residues. CDR1 and CDR2 from the germline V gene are LNHDA and SQIVND (reference sequence). Trimming stripped 6 bases from V and 0 bases from J, with 6 bases between.

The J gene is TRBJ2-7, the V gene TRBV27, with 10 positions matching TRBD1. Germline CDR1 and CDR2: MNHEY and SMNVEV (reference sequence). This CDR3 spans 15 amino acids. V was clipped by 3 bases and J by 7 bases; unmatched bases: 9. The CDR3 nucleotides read TGTGCCAGCAGTTTCCCCGGACAGGGGGGAGGGGAGCAGTACTTC. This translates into CASSFPGQGGGEQYF.

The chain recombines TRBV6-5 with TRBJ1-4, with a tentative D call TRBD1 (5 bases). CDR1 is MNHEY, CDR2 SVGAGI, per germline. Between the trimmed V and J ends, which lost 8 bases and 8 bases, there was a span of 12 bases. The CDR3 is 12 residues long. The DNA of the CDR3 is TGTGCCAGCGGCAGGGAGGGGGAAAAACTGTTTTTT. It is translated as CASGREGEKLFF.

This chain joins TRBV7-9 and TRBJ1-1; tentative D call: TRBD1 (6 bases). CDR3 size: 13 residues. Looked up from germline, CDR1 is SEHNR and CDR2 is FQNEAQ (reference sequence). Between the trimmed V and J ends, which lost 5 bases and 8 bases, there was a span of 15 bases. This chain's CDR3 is CASSGDYREEAFF. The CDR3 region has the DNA TGTGCCAGCAGCGGAGACTACAGGGAGGAAGCTTTCTTT. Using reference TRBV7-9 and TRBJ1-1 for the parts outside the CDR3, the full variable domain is DTGVSQNPRHKITKRGQNVTFRCDPISEHNRLYWYRQTLGQGPEFLTYFQNEAQLEKSRLLSDRFSAERPKGSFSTLEIQRTEQGDSAMYLCASSGDYREEAFFGQGTRLTVV.

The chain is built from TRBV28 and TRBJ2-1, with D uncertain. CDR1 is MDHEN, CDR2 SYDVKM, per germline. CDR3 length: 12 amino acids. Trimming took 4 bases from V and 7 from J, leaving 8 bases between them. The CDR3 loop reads CASSSNSNEQFF. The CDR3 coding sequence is TGTGCCAGCAGTTCTAACTCAAATGAGCAGTTCTTC.

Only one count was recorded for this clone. The CDR3 region is CASSLGVNTEAFF. CDR3 coding DNA: TGTGCCAGCAGTTTAGGGGTGAACACTGAAGCTTTCTTT. The V and J genes are TRBV12-3 or TRBV12-4 and TRBJ1-1; D gene unclear. V lost 1 base to trimming and J lost 0 bases, with 3 bases between them. This CDR3 spans 13 amino acids.

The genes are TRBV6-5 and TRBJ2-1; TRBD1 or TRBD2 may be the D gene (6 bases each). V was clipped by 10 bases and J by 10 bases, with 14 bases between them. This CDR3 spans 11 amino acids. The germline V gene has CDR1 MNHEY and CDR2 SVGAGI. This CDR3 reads CATPRGGEQFF. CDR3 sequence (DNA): TGTGCCACCCCGCGAGGGGGGGAGCAGTTCTTC.

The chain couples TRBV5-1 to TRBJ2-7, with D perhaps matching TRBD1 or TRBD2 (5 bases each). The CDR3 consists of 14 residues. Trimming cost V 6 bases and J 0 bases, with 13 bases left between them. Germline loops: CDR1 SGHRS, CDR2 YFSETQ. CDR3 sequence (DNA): TGCGCCAGCACGGAGCTGGGGACCTCCTACGAGCAGTACTTC. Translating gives CASTELGTSYEQYF.